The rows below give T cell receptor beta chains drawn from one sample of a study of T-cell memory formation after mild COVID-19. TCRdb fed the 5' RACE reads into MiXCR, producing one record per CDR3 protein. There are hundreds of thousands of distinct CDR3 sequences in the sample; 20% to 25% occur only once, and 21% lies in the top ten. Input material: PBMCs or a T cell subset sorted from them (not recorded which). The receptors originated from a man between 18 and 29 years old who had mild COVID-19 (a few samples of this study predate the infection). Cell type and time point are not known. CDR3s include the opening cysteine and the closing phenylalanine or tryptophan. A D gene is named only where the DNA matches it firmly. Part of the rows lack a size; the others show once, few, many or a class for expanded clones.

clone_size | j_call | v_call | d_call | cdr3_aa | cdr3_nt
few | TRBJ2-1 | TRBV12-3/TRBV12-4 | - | CASSQGGGGAQNEQFF | TGTGCCAGCAGTCAAGGGGGCGGGGGCGCACAAAATGAGCAGTTCTTC
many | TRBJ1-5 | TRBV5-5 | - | CASSLSPWASQPQHF | TGTGCCAGCAGCTTGTCGCCCTGGGCAAGTCAGCCCCAGCATTTT
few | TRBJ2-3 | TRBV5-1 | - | CASRMAQSTDTQYF | TGCGCCAGCCGCATGGCACAGAGCACAGATACGCAGTATTTT
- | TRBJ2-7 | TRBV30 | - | CAWSVRLTWYF | TGTGCCTGGAGTGTTCGACTTACCTGGTACTTC
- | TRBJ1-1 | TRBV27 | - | CARQIAARGATEAFF | TGTGCCAGACAGATCGCGGCCCGGGGTGCCACTGAAGCTTTCTTT
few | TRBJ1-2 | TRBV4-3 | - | CASSQNLDTGMGGYTF | TGCGCCAGCAGCCAAAATCTAGACACGGGCATGGGAGGCTACACCTTC
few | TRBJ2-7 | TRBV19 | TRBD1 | CASRDREAYEQYF | TGTGCCAGCCGGGACAGGGAAGCCTACGAGCAGTACTTC
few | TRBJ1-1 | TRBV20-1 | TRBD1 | CSASRSGGTEAFF | TGCAGTGCTAGTCGGTCAGGGGGCACTGAAGCTTTCTTT
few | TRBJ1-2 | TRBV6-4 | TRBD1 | CASSDAAGTGGYTF | TGTGCCAGCAGTGACGCGGCCGGGACAGGGGGTTACACCTTC
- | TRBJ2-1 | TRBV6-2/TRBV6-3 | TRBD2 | CASSYGTSTGNEQFF | TGTGCCAGCAGTTACGGGACTAGTACTGGCAATGAGCAGTTCTTC
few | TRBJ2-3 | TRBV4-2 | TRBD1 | CASSQDPDRSTDTQYF | TGTGCCAGCAGCCAAGACCCGGACAGGAGCACAGATACGCAGTATTTT
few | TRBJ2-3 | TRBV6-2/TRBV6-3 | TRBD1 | CASSPGTVVTQYF | TGTGCCAGCAGTCCCGGGACAGTTGTTACGCAGTATTTT
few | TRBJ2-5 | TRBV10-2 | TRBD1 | CASSPGGGIQETQYF | TGCGCCAGCAGCCCAGGGGGCGGAATCCAAGAGACCCAGTACTTC
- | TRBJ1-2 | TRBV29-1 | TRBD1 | CSVTGSGGYTF | TGCAGCGTGACAGGGTCGGGTGGCTACACCTTC
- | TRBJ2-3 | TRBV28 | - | CASSSGRWPQYF | TGTGCCAGCAGTTCGGGACGGTGGCCGCAGTATTTT
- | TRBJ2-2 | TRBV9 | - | CASSVVVGTNTGELFF | TGTGCCAGCAGCGTAGTGGTGGGGACAAACACCGGGGAGCTGTTTTTT